This T cell receptor beta chain was recovered during a study of PD-L1 blockade in urothelial cancer. Overall study context: Earlier, patients had received 0 to 3 chemotherapy regimens. Researchers looked at the blood 3 weeks (second dose) and 6 weeks after treatment began.

In its sample, this clone was seen once. Data came from immunoSEQ multiplex PCR; TCRdb stores just in-frame clones and leaves some out. The sample includes some 47,000 clones, roughly 86% of them seen just once. Sequencing used PBMCs, obtained around atezolizumab (anti-PD-L1) treatment. This sequence originates from a man in his 70s with urothelial cancer.

In DNA form, the CDR3 reads TGTGCCAGCAGGGGGACAGGGGGCCACGAGCAGTACTTC. It codes for CASRGTGGHEQYF. The chain carries TRBV28 and TRBJ2-7; 12 nucleotides agree with TRBD1. With 6 bases clipped from V and 5 bases from J, the junction kept 2 bases outside the gene matches. CDR1 is MDHEN, CDR2 SYDVKM, per germline. The CDR3 loop spans 13 amino acids.